This TCR beta chain was sequenced during a study of blood T cell repertoires in COVID-19. Study summary: Collection of acute and convalescent COVID-19 samples took place in the United States, Italy and Spain. Nucleic acid was either cDNA or gDNA, and it came from T cells, B-cell-depleted T cells, or PBMCs.

This CDR3 comprises 15 residues. Trimming took 5 bases from V and 0 from J; bases not matched to a gene: 5. The V gene's germline CDR1 is MNHNY and CDR2 SVGAGI (reference sequence). Original processing notes: By means of reference gene primer amplification, nucleated cell counts were estimated. TCRdb keeps only in-frame clones here, not all; method: immunoSEQ multiplex PCR. Clone size and V and J calls were adopted from that table, with D and trimming inferred from the DNA. The sample includes some 100,000 clones, almost 80% of them seen just once. The rearrangement uses TRBV6-6 and TRBJ2-7; 9 bases fit TRBD1. The sample taken for sequencing was peripheral blood. The receptor was derived from a man in his 70s with active or convalescent COVID-19. The CDR3 loop reads CASSPGQGHSYEQYF. In DNA form, the CDR3 reads TGTGCCAGCAGTCCCGGACAGGGGCACTCCTACGAGCAGTACTTC.